This is a list of T cell receptor beta chains from one sample in a study of T cell changes during pregnancy in multiple sclerosis. Assay: immunoSEQ multiplex PCR; the TCRdb copy retains only in-frame clones and omits some. The repertoire includes some 60,000 clones, about nine tenths of them detected once, and roughly 2.7% sits in the top ten. Specimen: peripheral blood, collected in the second trimester of pregnancy. The receptors were sampled from a female donor in good health, enrolled as a control in a pregnancy study. Each CDR3 is given with its conserved first and last residue. D genes are given only for firm matches. For some rows the clone size is stated as once, few or many, or as a class when expanded; others skip it.

j_call: TRBJ1-2; clone_size: once; d_call: NA; v_call: TRBV11-2; cdr3_aa: CASSPNRVLYGYTF; cdr3_nt: TGTGCCAGCAGCCCCAACAGGGTGCTCTATGGCTACACCTTC
j_call: TRBJ2-4; clone_size: NA; d_call: TRBD1; v_call: TRBV28; cdr3_aa: CASSLTGIAKNIQYF; cdr3_nt: TGTGCCAGCAGTTTGACAGGGATAGCCAAAAACATTCAGTACTTC
j_call: TRBJ2-7; clone_size: few; d_call: TRBD1; v_call: TRBV5-4; cdr3_aa: CASSNGTAAFSYEQYF; cdr3_nt: TGTGCCAGCAGTAACGGGACAGCGGCGTTCTCCTACGAGCAGTACTTC
j_call: TRBJ2-2; clone_size: NA; d_call: TRBD1; v_call: TRBV15; cdr3_aa: CATSRERDREFSGELFF; cdr3_nt: TGTGCCACCAGCAGAGAGAGGGACAGGGAATTTTCCGGGGAGCTGTTTTTT
j_call: TRBJ2-2; clone_size: NA; d_call: TRBD1; v_call: TRBV11-1; cdr3_aa: CASSSQGVGELFF; cdr3_nt: TGTGCCAGCAGCTCACAGGGGGTCGGGGAGCTGTTTTTT
j_call: TRBJ2-7; clone_size: NA; d_call: NA; v_call: TRBV5-1; cdr3_aa: CASSLEGLRDLEQYF; cdr3_nt: TGCGCCAGCAGCTTGGAGGGACTCCGGGATCTCGAGCAGTACTTC
j_call: TRBJ2-3; clone_size: NA; d_call: NA; v_call: TRBV11-2; cdr3_aa: CASSPRRFGDTQYF; cdr3_nt: TGTGCCAGCAGCCCCCGGAGATTCGGAGATACGCAGTATTTT
j_call: TRBJ2-5; clone_size: NA; d_call: NA; v_call: TRBV28; cdr3_aa: CASRTEVATKTQYF; cdr3_nt: TGTGCCAGCAGGACCGAGGTAGCTACGAAGACCCAGTACTTC
j_call: TRBJ2-7; clone_size: once; d_call: NA; v_call: TRBV27; cdr3_aa: CAIHRGRGFHEQYF; cdr3_nt: TGTGCCATCCACCGCGGGCGGGGTTTCCACGAGCAGTACTTC
j_call: TRBJ2-2; clone_size: NA; d_call: NA; v_call: TRBV6-5; cdr3_aa: CASSYSMGPNTGELFF; cdr3_nt: TGTGCCAGCAGTTACTCGATGGGCCCGAACACCGGGGAGCTGTTTTTT
j_call: TRBJ2-2; clone_size: once; d_call: NA; v_call: TRBV7-3; cdr3_aa: CASSSSQGGSGELFF; cdr3_nt: TGTGCCAGCAGCTCCTCCCAGGGGGGCTCCGGGGAGCTGTTTTTT
j_call: TRBJ1-4; clone_size: NA; d_call: TRBD1; v_call: TRBV19; cdr3_aa: CASSSPGQGAGEKLFF; cdr3_nt: TGTGCCAGTAGTAGCCCGGGACAGGGGGCCGGCGAAAAACTGTTTTTT
j_call: TRBJ2-7; clone_size: NA; d_call: TRBD1; v_call: TRBV6-6; cdr3_aa: CASSYSGTVYEQYF; cdr3_nt: TGTGCCAGCAGTTACTCGGGGACAGTCTACGAGCAGTACTTC
j_call: TRBJ2-7; clone_size: NA; d_call: TRBD1; v_call: TRBV10-3; cdr3_aa: CAISDSGTGSYEQYF; cdr3_nt: TGTGCCATCAGTGATTCCGGGACAGGCTCCTACGAGCAGTACTTC
j_call: TRBJ2-4; clone_size: NA; d_call: NA; v_call: TRBV30; cdr3_aa: CAGDLGNIQYF; cdr3_nt: TGTGCCGGGGACTTGGGGAACATTCAGTACTTC
j_call: TRBJ1-1; clone_size: few; d_call: NA; v_call: TRBV29-1; cdr3_aa: CSVGGHTEAFF; cdr3_nt: TGCAGCGTTGGAGGGCACACTGAAGCTTTCTTT
j_call: TRBJ2-2; clone_size: NA; d_call: NA; v_call: TRBV28; cdr3_aa: CASSFLSVLNTGELFF; cdr3_nt: TGTGCCAGCAGTTTCCTCTCCGTCCTTAACACCGGGGAGCTGTTTTTT
j_call: TRBJ2-7; clone_size: NA; d_call: NA; v_call: TRBV7-2; cdr3_aa: CASSSGVTYEQYF; cdr3_nt: TGTGCCAGCAGCTCGGGGGTGACTTACGAGCAGTACTTC
j_call: TRBJ1-5; clone_size: NA; d_call: TRBD1; v_call: TRBV19; cdr3_aa: CASSAPGTANQPQHF; cdr3_nt: TGTGCCAGTAGTGCCCCCGGGACAGCCAATCAGCCCCAGCATTTT
j_call: TRBJ2-3; clone_size: NA; d_call: NA; v_call: TRBV4-1; cdr3_aa: CASSQVLPPDTQYF; cdr3_nt: TGCGCCAGCAGCCAAGTTCTTCCCCCAGATACGCAGTATTTT
j_call: TRBJ1-2; clone_size: NA; d_call: NA; v_call: TRBV2; cdr3_aa: CASSSSYGYTF; cdr3_nt: TGTGCCAGCAGTTCTTCCTATGGCTACACCTTC
j_call: TRBJ2-7; clone_size: NA; d_call: TRBD1; v_call: TRBV18; cdr3_aa: CASSPAGGYEQYF; cdr3_nt: TGTGCCAGCTCACCCGCAGGGGGCTACGAGCAGTACTTC
j_call: TRBJ1-1; clone_size: NA; d_call: TRBD1; v_call: TRBV28; cdr3_aa: CASSLWGQGVTEAFF; cdr3_nt: TGTGCCAGCAGTTTATGGGGACAGGGGGTAACTGAAGCTTTCTTT
j_call: TRBJ1-2; clone_size: NA; d_call: NA; v_call: TRBV27; cdr3_aa: CASRPGLAARGYTF; cdr3_nt: TGTGCCAGCAGACCGGGACTGGCAGCGCGCGGCTACACCTTC
j_call: TRBJ2-6; clone_size: NA; d_call: NA; v_call: TRBV7-9; cdr3_aa: CASSSTNSRRGANVLTF; cdr3_nt: TGTGCCAGCAGCTCCACTAACTCGCGAAGGGGGGCCAACGTCCTGACTTTC
j_call: TRBJ2-7; clone_size: NA; d_call: TRBD2; v_call: TRBV7-9; cdr3_aa: CASAGVPPEQYF; cdr3_nt: TGTGCCAGCGCGGGAGTCCCCCCGGAGCAGTACTTC
j_call: TRBJ2-7; clone_size: NA; d_call: NA; v_call: TRBV18; cdr3_aa: CASSPGQYEQYF; cdr3_nt: TGTGCCAGCTCACCAGGCCAGTACGAGCAGTACTTC
j_call: TRBJ2-1; clone_size: NA; d_call: NA; v_call: TRBV5-5; cdr3_aa: CASSLRRQGSHNEQFF; cdr3_nt: TGTGCCAGCAGCTTAAGAAGGCAGGGATCCCACAATGAGCAGTTCTTC
j_call: TRBJ2-7; clone_size: NA; d_call: NA; v_call: TRBV9; cdr3_aa: CASSVGQAREQYF; cdr3_nt: TGTGCCAGCAGCGTAGGACAGGCGCGGGAGCAGTACTTC
j_call: TRBJ2-2; clone_size: NA; d_call: NA; v_call: TRBV7-2; cdr3_aa: CASSLQTTNTGELFF; cdr3_nt: TGTGCCAGCAGCTTACAAACTACGAACACCGGGGAGCTGTTTTTT
j_call: TRBJ2-7; clone_size: NA; d_call: NA; v_call: TRBV7-2; cdr3_aa: CASSLPPGSEQYF; cdr3_nt: TGTGCCAGCAGCCTACCCCCAGGTAGTGAGCAGTACTTC
j_call: TRBJ2-3; clone_size: NA; d_call: TRBD2; v_call: TRBV27; cdr3_aa: CASSPRLAGSTDTQYF; cdr3_nt: TGTGCCAGCAGTCCCCGCCTAGCGGGGAGCACAGATACGCAGTATTTT
j_call: TRBJ1-2; clone_size: once; d_call: TRBD1; v_call: TRBV6-6; cdr3_aa: CASSLGGQAYGYTF; cdr3_nt: TGTGCCAGCAGTTTGGGTGGACAGGCCTATGGCTACACCTTC
j_call: TRBJ2-1; clone_size: NA; d_call: TRBD2; v_call: TRBV5-6; cdr3_aa: CASSLDGAGGNEQFF; cdr3_nt: TGTGCCAGCAGCCTGGACGGGGCGGGGGGGAATGAGCAGTTCTTC
j_call: TRBJ2-7; clone_size: NA; d_call: NA; v_call: TRBV11-3; cdr3_aa: CASARSGNEQYF; cdr3_nt: TGTGCCAGCGCCAGGTCCGGGAACGAGCAGTACTTC
j_call: TRBJ1-2; clone_size: NA; d_call: NA; v_call: TRBV30; cdr3_aa: CACNPSRRIINYGYTF; cdr3_nt: TGTGCCTGCAATCCTAGCCGACGGATCATTAACTATGGCTACACCTTC
j_call: TRBJ1-4; clone_size: NA; d_call: TRBD1; v_call: TRBV7-2; cdr3_aa: CASSPFGTGNDEKLFF; cdr3_nt: TGTGCCAGCAGCCCATTTGGGACAGGGAACGATGAAAAACTGTTTTTT
j_call: TRBJ2-5; clone_size: NA; d_call: TRBD2; v_call: TRBV4-3; cdr3_aa: CASSLMGGRAGETQYF; cdr3_nt: TGCGCCAGCAGTCTCATGGGGGGGAGGGCCGGCGAGACCCAGTACTTC
j_call: TRBJ1-2; clone_size: once; d_call: NA; v_call: TRBV10-3; cdr3_aa: CAISESRADYGYTF; cdr3_nt: TGTGCCATCAGTGAGTCGAGGGCAGATTATGGCTACACCTTC
j_call: TRBJ2-7; clone_size: few; d_call: NA; v_call: TRBV7-2; cdr3_aa: CASSYLVTLYEQYF; cdr3_nt: TGTGCCAGCAGCTACTTAGTCACGCTCTACGAGCAGTACTTC
j_call: TRBJ1-4; clone_size: NA; d_call: NA; v_call: TRBV6-5; cdr3_aa: CASSYSRGLDEKLFF; cdr3_nt: TGTGCCAGCAGTTACTCAAGGGGTTTAGATGAAAAACTGTTTTTT
j_call: TRBJ1-4; clone_size: NA; d_call: NA; v_call: TRBV5-4; cdr3_aa: CASSLGSRVPNEKLFF; cdr3_nt: TGTGCCAGCAGCTTGGGGAGCCGGGTCCCCAATGAAAAACTGTTTTTT
j_call: TRBJ1-2; clone_size: NA; d_call: TRBD1; v_call: TRBV27; cdr3_aa: CASSPSTGTMGTNYGYTF; cdr3_nt: TGTGCCAGCAGTCCGTCGACAGGGACGATGGGTACAAACTATGGCTACACCTTC
j_call: TRBJ2-1; clone_size: NA; d_call: NA; v_call: TRBV9; cdr3_aa: CASGSDEQFF; cdr3_nt: TGTGCCAGCGGTTCGGATGAGCAGTTCTTC
j_call: TRBJ1-4; clone_size: once; d_call: TRBD1; v_call: TRBV4-1; cdr3_aa: CATKQDRGREKLFF; cdr3_nt: TGCGCCACCAAGCAGGACAGGGGGCGTGAAAAACTGTTTTTT
j_call: TRBJ1-1; clone_size: once; d_call: NA; v_call: TRBV7-2; cdr3_aa: CASSLSGNTEAFF; cdr3_nt: TGTGCCAGCAGCTTATCAGGGAACACTGAAGCTTTCTTT
j_call: TRBJ2-5; clone_size: NA; d_call: NA; v_call: TRBV4-1; cdr3_aa: CASSQDGAGQETQYF; cdr3_nt: TGCGCCAGCAGCCAAGATGGGGCGGGACAAGAGACCCAGTACTTC
j_call: TRBJ1-3; clone_size: NA; d_call: NA; v_call: TRBV9; cdr3_aa: CASSVTQSSGNTIYF; cdr3_nt: TGTGCCAGCAGCGTAACACAGAGCTCTGGAAACACCATATATTTT
j_call: TRBJ2-7; clone_size: NA; d_call: NA; v_call: TRBV7-3; cdr3_aa: CASRVGQSYEQYF; cdr3_nt: TGTGCCAGCAGGGTCGGACAGTCCTACGAGCAGTACTTC
j_call: TRBJ2-7; clone_size: NA; d_call: NA; v_call: TRBV2; cdr3_aa: CASSVRVGSYEQYF; cdr3_nt: TGTGCCAGCAGTGTTCGGGTGGGCTCCTACGAGCAGTACTTC
j_call: TRBJ1-4; clone_size: few; d_call: NA; v_call: TRBV18; cdr3_aa: CASSPDTEGEKLFF; cdr3_nt: TGTGCCAGCTCACCAGACACCGAGGGTGAAAAACTGTTTTTT
j_call: TRBJ2-3; clone_size: NA; d_call: TRBD1; v_call: TRBV5-1; cdr3_aa: CASSRRAGTGDLDTQYF; cdr3_nt: TGCGCCAGCAGCCGACGCGCCGGGACAGGGGATTTGGATACGCAGTATTTT
j_call: TRBJ2-7; clone_size: NA; d_call: NA; v_call: TRBV6-6; cdr3_aa: CATSPRGGPTYEQYF; cdr3_nt: TGTGCCACCTCTCCGAGGGGGGGCCCAACCTACGAGCAGTACTTC
j_call: TRBJ2-7; clone_size: NA; d_call: NA; v_call: TRBV28; cdr3_aa: CASSTSLGEVGYEQYF; cdr3_nt: TGTGCCAGCAGTACATCGCTCGGGGAGGTAGGTTACGAGCAGTACTTC
j_call: TRBJ2-3; clone_size: NA; d_call: TRBD2; v_call: TRBV28; cdr3_aa: CASSILAGGSSTDTQYF; cdr3_nt: TGTGCCAGCAGTATACTAGCGGGAGGTTCGAGCACAGATACGCAGTATTTT